This T cell receptor beta chain was observed in a study of early T cells in non-severe SARS-CoV-2 infection. This clonotype was seen ten or more times. The germline gives CDR1 SNHLY, CDR2 FYNNEI. The V end lost 6 bases, the J end lost 4 bases, and 16 bases lay between the germline ends. CDR3 length: 15 residues. MiXCR, run by TCRdb on the 5' RACE reads, gives a single entry per CDR3 protein. Of some 51,000 distinct CDR3 sequences listed, 14% to 15% were seen once; the top ten hold over 8%. The receptor was isolated from an adult who was a healthcare worker with PCR-confirmed SARS-CoV-2 infection or an uninfected control (not recorded which). This chain joins TRBV2 and TRBJ2-1; D ambiguous. The sequencing used whole blood, collected at baseline. The CDR3 loop is CASSGLEVLYNEQFF. CDR3 DNA sequence: TGTGCCAGCAGCGGCCTCGAGGTGCTGTACAATGAGCAGTTCTTC.